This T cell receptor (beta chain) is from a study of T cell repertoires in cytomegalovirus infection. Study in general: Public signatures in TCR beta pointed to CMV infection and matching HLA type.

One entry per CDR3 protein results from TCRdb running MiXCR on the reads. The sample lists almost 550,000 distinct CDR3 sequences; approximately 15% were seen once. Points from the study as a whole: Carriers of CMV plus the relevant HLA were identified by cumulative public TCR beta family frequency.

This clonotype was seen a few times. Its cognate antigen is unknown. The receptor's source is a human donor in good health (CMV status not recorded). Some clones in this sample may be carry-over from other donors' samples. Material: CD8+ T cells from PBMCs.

DNA for the CDR3: TGTGCCAGCAGCTTCGAGGGGGCTGGCACCGGGGAGCTGTTTTTT. It yields the protein CASSFEGAGTGELFF. The rearrangement links TRBV5-4 to TRBJ2-2; 7 bases line up with TRBD1. The trim removed 2 bases at V and 4 bases at J, leaving 5 bases unmatched. Germline assignment: CDR1 SGHNT and CDR2 YYREEE (reference sequence). The CDR3 has 15 amino acids.